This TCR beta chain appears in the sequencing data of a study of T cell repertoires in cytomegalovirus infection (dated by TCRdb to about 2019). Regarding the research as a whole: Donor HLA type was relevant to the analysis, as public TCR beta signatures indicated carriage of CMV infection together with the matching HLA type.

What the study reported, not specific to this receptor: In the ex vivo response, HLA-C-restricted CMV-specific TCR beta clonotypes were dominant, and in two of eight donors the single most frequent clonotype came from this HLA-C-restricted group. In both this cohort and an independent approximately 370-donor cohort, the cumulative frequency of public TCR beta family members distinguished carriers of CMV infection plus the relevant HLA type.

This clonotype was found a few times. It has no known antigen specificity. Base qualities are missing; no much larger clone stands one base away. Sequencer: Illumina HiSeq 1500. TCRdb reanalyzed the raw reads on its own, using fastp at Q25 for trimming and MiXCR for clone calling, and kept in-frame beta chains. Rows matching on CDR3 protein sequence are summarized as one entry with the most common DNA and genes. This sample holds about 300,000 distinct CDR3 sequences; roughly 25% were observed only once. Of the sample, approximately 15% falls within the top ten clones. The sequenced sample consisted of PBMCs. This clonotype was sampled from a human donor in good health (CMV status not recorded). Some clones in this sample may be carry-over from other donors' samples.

The nucleotide sequence reads TGTGCCAGTAGTACATTACGGGGGAATCAGCCCCAGCATTTT. This encodes CASSTLRGNQPQHF. The chain joins TRBV19 to TRBJ1-5, and perhaps TRBD1 as D gene, on 5 matching bases. The CDR3 numbers 14 residues from cysteine through phenylalanine. Only the CDR3 DNA is retained, 42 bases long and in frame from the first base. CDR1 LNHDA and CDR2 SQIVND were looked up in the germline V gene (reference sequence). Trimming at the junction amounts to 4 bases on V and 4 bases on J, and the germline ends lie 11 bases apart. The variable domain in full, with residues beyond the CDR3 obtained from the reference TRBV19 and TRBJ1-5 genes, is DGGITQSPKYLFRKEGQNVTLSCEQNLNHDAMYWYRQDPGQGLRLIYYSQIVNDFQKGDIAEGYSVSREKKESFPLTVTSAQKNPTAFYLCASSTLRGNQPQHFGDGTRLSIL.